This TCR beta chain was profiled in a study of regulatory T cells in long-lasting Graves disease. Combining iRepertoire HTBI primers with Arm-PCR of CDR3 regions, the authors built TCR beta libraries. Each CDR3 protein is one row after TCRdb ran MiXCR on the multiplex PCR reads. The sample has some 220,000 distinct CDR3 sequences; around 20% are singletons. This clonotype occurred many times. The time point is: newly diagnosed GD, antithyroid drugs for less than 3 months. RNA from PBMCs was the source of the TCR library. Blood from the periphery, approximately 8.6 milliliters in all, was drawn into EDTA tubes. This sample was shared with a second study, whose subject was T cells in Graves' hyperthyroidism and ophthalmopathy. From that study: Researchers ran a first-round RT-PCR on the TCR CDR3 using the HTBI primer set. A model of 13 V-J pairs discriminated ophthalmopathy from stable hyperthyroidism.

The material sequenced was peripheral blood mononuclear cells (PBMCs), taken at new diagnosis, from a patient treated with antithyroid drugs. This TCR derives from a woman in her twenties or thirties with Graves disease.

Here the CDR3 reads CASSPTRGDEKLFF. The CDR3 region has the DNA TGCGCCAGCAGCCCTACCCGGGGGGATGAAAAACTGTTTTTT. This rearrangement joins TRBV5-1 to TRBJ1-4, with a weak D call TRBD1 (5 bases). The germline gives CDR1 SGHRS, CDR2 YFSETQ. V lost 4 bases and J 6 bases, leaving 13 bases between the germline ends. CDR3 length equals 14 residues.